Sequencing of this TCR beta chain was carried out in a study of radiotherapy plus CTLA-4 blockade in lung cancer. Findings and caveats of the study: An expansion of tumor-derived TCR clones occurred in blood after radiotherapy plus ipilimumab.

CDR3 length: 15 residues. Trimming removed 4 bases from V and 6 bases from J; junction bases left unmatched: 5. The germline V gene encodes CDR1 ENHRY and CDR2 SYGVKD. TCRdb's table, derived via immunoSEQ multiplex PCR, lists solely in-frame clones and lacks some. The data contain approximately 12,000 clones, about 86% of them seen just once; the ten biggest clones take up 25% to 35%. Concerning this clone: The antigen is not known.

Here the sequenced sample was peripheral blood, taken from a patient treated with radiotherapy plus ipilimumab. The TCR originated in a human donor with non-small cell lung cancer that progressed on radiotherapy plus ipilimumab. The chain recombines TRBV10-3 with TRBJ2-1, with 11 nucleotides matching TRBD2. The CDR3: CAISGSGGAGNEQFF. DNA for the CDR3: TGTGCCATCAGTGGTAGCGGGGGGGCCGGCAATGAGCAGTTCTTC.